This T cell receptor beta chain was sequenced for a study of cytomegalovirus exposure and HLA in healthy donors. The PCR made use of 60 Vbeta and 13 Jbeta primers. The assay was immunoSEQ multiplex PCR, and TCRdb's table has in-frame clones only and misses some. The repertoire holds approximately 160,000 clones, with roughly 70% as singletons. This CDR3 is built from 12 residues. The germline V gene encodes CDR1 SQVTM and CDR2 ANQGSEA. The V gene lost 4 bases and the J gene lost 8 bases, with 11 bases spanning the gap. This clone was observed once. The source material was PBMCs. The chain recombines TRBV29-1 with TRBJ1-4, with D unresolved. This TCR was sampled from a woman between 45 and 65 years old in good health and CMV-seropositive. Here the CDR3 DNA reads TGCAGCGTTGGAGGGTTTGGGGAAAAACTGTTTTTT. Residues: CSVGGFGEKLFF.